These 12 T cell receptor beta chains originate from one sample sequenced in a study of shared clonotypes between healthy human individuals. Method: immunoSEQ multiplex PCR; TCRdb's copy keeps in-frame clones and lacks some. The profile shows over 2,000,000 clones, over 85% of them singletons. CD8 cells classed as naive were CD45RO-negative and positively selected for CCR7, excluding terminally differentiated effector memory CD45RA+ cells. The sequenced material came from naive CD8+ T cells from PBMCs. Source of these receptors: a man aged 18 to 29 in good health. Some clones in this sample may be carry-over from other donors' samples.

V is TRBV4-2 and J is TRBJ1-1; 7 nucleotides match TRBD1. This CDR3 contains 13 residues. Trimming removed 4 bases from V and 4 bases from J; junction bases left unmatched: 3. Germline-derived CDR1 and CDR2 are LGHNA and YNFKEQ. The DNA of the CDR3 is TGTGCCAGCAGCCTAGGGGGCAGCACTGAAGCTTTCTTT. Protein sequence: CASSLGGSTEAFF.

The chain recombines TRBV27 with TRBJ1-4; D not resolved. The CDR3 extends over 17 amino acids. CDR1 MNHEY and CDR2 SMNVEV come from the germline V gene (reference sequence). V shed 6 bases and J shed 2 bases, with 19 bases lying between them. CDR3 coding DNA: TGTGCCAGCAGCCCTATCCGATGGGGAGGCACTAATGAAAAACTGTTTTTT. Protein sequence: CASSPIRWGGTNEKLFF.

This sequence joins TRBV4-3 and TRBJ2-7; D may be TRBD1 (5 bases). The ends were cut back, 1 base at V and 8 bases at J, with 9 bases in the middle. The germline CDR1 and CDR2 sequences are LGHNA and YSLEER. CDR3 length: 12 amino acids. In DNA, the CDR3 is TGCGCCAGCAGCCAAGGGGTGGGGCAGCAGTACTTC. It yields the protein CASSQGVGQQYF.

The V and J genes are TRBV6-5 and TRBJ1-4, with D possibly matching TRBD1 (5 bases). The length of the CDR3 is 16 residues. Trimming stripped 0 bases from V and 0 bases from J, with 8 bases between. CDR1 and CDR2 from the germline V gene are MNHEY and SVGAGI. The CDR3 here is CASSYSEGATNEKLFF. The CDR3 DNA is TGTGCCAGCAGTTACTCGGAAGGGGCAACTAATGAAAAACTGTTTTTT.

The chain joins TRBV7-6 to TRBJ2-2; tentatively, D is TRBD1 (5 bases). Looked up from germline, CDR1 is SGHVS and CDR2 is FNYEAQ. The CDR3 runs to 17 residues. The V and J ends lost 1 base and 3 bases respectively, with 15 bases between them. The CDR3 here is CASSLEKGKWDTGELFF. As DNA, the CDR3 is TGTGCCAGCAGCTTAGAAAAGGGGAAGTGGGACACCGGGGAGCTGTTTTTT.

J is TRBJ2-1 and V is TRBV7-2; no reliable D call. V lost 4 bases and J 9 bases, leaving 10 bases between the germline ends. Germline values: CDR1 SGHTA, CDR2 FQGNSA. This CDR3 spans 12 amino acids. The DNA for the CDR3 is TGTGCCAGCAGCTCCCGAGAGGTTGAGCAGTTCTTC. Amino acid sequence: CASSSREVEQFF.

This clone has only one observation. The rearrangement uses TRBV27 and TRBJ1-2; D uncertain. The germline CDR1 and CDR2 sequences are MNHEY and SMNVEV (reference sequence). Trimming stripped 6 bases from V and 7 bases from J, with 18 bases between. This CDR3 has 14 amino acids. The CDR3 reads CASRPTTPTGGYTF. In DNA form, the CDR3 reads TGTGCCAGCAGGCCGACCACACCGACCGGTGGCTACACCTTC.

The chain links TRBV4-1 to TRBJ2-3; the D call may be TRBD1 or TRBD2 (5 bases each). Germline assignment: CDR1 MGHRA and CDR2 YSYEKL. The V and J ends lost 0 bases and 9 bases respectively, with 25 bases between them. The CDR3 runs 18 residues. CDR3 sequence (DNA): TGCGCCAGCAGCCAAGATTTTCCGGGACGGCAATCGGGTTCGACGCAGTATTTT. It encodes CASSQDFPGRQSGSTQYF.

This chain uses TRBV5-6 with TRBJ2-5; 11 bases line up with TRBD2. CDR3 length: 19 amino acids. Germline CDR1 SGHDT, CDR2 YYEEEE. The J segment lost 1 base and the V segment lost 0 bases, leaving 11 bases of the junction unmatched. CDR3 protein: CASSLGGGSGRAFQETQYF. The CDR3 region has the DNA TGTGCCAGCAGCTTGGGGGGAGGTAGCGGGAGGGCCTTCCAAGAGACCCAGTACTTC.

In this sample, this clone turned up once. The V and J genes are TRBV27 and TRBJ1-2; tentatively, D is TRBD1 (5 bases). Germline lookup yields CDR1 MNHEY and CDR2 SMNVEV (reference sequence). V gave up 0 bases and J gave up 1 base, with 12 bases separating them. This CDR3 contains 16 residues. The CDR3 bases are TGTGCCAGCAGTTTATCCCCCGGGACTTTTAACTATGGCTACACCTTC. As protein: CASSLSPGTFNYGYTF.

The sample holds a few counts of this clone. CDR3 sequence reads: CASSLDRDGNTIYF. For the CDR3, the DNA is TGTGCCAGCAGCCTAGACAGGGATGGAAACACCATATATTTT. The V call is TRBV7-9, the J call TRBJ1-3; 7 bases map to TRBD1. V dropped 5 bases and J dropped 3; count of bases not matched to a gene: 4. Germline assignment: CDR1 SEHNR and CDR2 FQNEAQ (reference sequence). This CDR3 spans 14 amino acids.

V and J are TRBV27 and TRBJ2-4; D perhaps matches TRBD1 (5 bases). Trimming took off 8 bases at V and 0 bases at J, with 17 bases between the two ends. The CDR3 consists of 16 residues. Germline CDR1 MNHEY, CDR2 SMNVEV (reference sequence). CDR3 DNA sequence: TGTGCCAGCCATATATGGGGCCGTCTAGCCAAAAACATTCAGTACTTC. It is translated as CASHIWGRLAKNIQYF.